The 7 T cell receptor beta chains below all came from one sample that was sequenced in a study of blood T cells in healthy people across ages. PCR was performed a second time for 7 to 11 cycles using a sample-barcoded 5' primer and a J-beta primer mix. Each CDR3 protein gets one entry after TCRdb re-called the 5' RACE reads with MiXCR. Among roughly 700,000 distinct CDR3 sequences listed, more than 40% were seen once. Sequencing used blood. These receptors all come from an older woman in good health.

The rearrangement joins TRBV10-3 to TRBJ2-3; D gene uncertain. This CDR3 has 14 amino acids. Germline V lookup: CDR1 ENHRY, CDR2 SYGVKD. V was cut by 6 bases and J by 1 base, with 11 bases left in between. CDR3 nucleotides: TGTGCCATCAGCCCGTCTACTGGCACAGATACGCAGTATTTT. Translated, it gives CAISPSTGTDTQYF.

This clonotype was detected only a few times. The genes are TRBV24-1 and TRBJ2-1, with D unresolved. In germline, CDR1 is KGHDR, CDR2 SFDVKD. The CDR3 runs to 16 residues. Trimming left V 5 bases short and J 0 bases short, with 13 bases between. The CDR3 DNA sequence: TGTGCCACCAGTGCTCCGGGCATAGGCTCCTACAATGAGCAGTTCTTC. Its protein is CATSAPGIGSYNEQFF.

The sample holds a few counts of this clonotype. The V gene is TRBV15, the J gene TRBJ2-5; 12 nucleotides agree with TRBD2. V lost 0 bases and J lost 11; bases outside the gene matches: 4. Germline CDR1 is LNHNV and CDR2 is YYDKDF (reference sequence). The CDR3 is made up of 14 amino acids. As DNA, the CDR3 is TGTGCCACCAGCAGAGATCGGCTAGCGGGAGGGCAGTACTTC. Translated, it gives CATSRDRLAGGQYF.

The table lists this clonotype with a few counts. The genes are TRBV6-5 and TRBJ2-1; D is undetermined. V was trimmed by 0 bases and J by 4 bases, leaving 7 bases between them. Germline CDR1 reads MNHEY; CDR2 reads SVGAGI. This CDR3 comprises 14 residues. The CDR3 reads CASSYSGNYNEQFF. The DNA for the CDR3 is TGTGCCAGCAGTTACTCGGGAAATTACAATGAGCAGTTCTTC.

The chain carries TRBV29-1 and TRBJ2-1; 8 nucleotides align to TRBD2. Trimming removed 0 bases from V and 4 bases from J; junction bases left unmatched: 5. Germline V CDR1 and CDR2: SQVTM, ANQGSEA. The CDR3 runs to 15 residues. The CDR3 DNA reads TGCAGCGTTGAAGATCTGGGACTAGGATACAATGAGCAGTTCTTC. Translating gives CSVEDLGLGYNEQFF.

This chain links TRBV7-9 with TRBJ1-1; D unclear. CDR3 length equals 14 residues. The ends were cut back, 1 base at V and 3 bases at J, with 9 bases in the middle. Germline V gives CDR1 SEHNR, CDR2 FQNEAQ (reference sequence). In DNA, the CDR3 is TGTGCCAGCAGCTTAGGTGGTAGTGACACTGAAGCTTTCTTT. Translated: CASSLGGSDTEAFF.

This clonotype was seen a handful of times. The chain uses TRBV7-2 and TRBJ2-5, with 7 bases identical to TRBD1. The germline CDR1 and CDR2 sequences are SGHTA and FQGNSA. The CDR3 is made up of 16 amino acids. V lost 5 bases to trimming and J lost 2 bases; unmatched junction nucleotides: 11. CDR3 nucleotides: TGTGCCAGCAGCCTCAGAGTAGGGGGCGGACAAGAGACCCAGTACTTC. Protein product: CASSLRVGGGQETQYF.